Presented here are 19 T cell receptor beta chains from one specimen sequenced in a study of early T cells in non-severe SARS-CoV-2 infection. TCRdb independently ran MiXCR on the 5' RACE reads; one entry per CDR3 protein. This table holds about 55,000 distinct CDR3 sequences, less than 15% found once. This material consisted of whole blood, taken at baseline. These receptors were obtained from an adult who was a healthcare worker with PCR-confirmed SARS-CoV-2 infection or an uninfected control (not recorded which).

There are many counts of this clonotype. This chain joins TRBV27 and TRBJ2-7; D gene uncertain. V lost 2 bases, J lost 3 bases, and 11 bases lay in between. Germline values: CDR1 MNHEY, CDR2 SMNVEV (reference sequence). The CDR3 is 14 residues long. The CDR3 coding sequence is TGTGCCAGCAGTTTACACCGGAAAGTCTACGAGCAGTACTTC. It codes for CASSLHRKVYEQYF.

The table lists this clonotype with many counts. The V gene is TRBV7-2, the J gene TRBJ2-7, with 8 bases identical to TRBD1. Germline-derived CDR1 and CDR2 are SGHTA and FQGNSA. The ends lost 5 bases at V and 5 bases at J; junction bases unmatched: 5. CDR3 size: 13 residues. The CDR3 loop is CASSRTGRHEQYF. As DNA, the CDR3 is TGTGCCAGCAGCCGGACAGGGAGGCACGAGCAGTACTTC.

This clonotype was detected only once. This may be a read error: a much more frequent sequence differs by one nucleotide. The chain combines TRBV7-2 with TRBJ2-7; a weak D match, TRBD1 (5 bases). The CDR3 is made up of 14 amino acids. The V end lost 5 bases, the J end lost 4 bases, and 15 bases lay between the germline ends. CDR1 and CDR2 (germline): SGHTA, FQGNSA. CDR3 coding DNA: TGTGCCAGCAGCCTCGGACCAGGGCTGTACGAGCAGTACTTC. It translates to CASSLGPGLYEQYF.

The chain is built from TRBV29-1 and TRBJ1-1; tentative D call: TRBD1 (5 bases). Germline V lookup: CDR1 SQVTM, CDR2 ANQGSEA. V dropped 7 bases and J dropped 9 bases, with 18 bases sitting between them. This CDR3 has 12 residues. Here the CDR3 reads CSGEGQGKKAFF. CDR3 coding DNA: TGCAGCGGGGAGGGTCAGGGAAAAAAAGCTTTCTTT.

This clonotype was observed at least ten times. The CDR3 DNA reads TGTGCCAGCAGCTTAAGCTTGGCGGGAGTATCAGATACGCAGTATTTT. It specifies CASSLSLAGVSDTQYF. The chain uses TRBV7-3 and TRBJ2-3; 7 nucleotides line up with TRBD2. V dropped 1 base and J dropped 4; count of bases not matched to a gene: 8. This CDR3 has 16 amino acids. Germline lookup yields CDR1 SGHTA and CDR2 FQGTGA.

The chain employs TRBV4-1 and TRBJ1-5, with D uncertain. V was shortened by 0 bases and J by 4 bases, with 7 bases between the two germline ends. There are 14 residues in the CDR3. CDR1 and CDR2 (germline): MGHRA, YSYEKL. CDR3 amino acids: CASSQERANQPQHF. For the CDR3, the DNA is TGCGCCAGCAGCCAAGAAAGGGCTAATCAGCCCCAGCATTTT.

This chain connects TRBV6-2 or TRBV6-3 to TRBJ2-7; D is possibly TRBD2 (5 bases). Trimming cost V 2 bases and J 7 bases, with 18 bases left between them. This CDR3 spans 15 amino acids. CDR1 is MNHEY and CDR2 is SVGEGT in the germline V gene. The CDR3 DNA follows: TGTGCCAGCAGTTACGAAGGCGGGTCCCGCGGTGAGCAGTACTTC. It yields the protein CASSYEGGSRGEQYF.

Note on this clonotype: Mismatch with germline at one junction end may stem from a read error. CDR3 loop: CASREDRRSYNEQFF. CDR3 DNA sequence: TGTGCCAGCAGAGAAGACAGGCGATCCTACAATGAGCAGTTCTTC. The chain employs TRBV2 and TRBJ2-1, with a tentative D call TRBD1 (6 bases). Germline loops: CDR1 SNHLY, CDR2 FYNNEI. The CDR3 spans 15 residues.

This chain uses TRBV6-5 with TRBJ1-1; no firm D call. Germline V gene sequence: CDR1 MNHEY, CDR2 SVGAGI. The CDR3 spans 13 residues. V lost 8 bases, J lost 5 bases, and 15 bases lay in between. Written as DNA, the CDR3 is TGTGCCAGCTCGGAATTGAAGGGAACTGAAGCTTTCTTT. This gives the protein CASSELKGTEAFF.

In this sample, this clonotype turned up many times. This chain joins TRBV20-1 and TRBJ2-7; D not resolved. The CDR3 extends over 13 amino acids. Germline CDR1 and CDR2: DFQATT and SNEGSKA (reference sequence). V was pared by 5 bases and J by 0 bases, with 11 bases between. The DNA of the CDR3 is TGCAGTGCTGTCCCGTATAGCTCCTACGAGCAGTACTTC. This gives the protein CSAVPYSSYEQYF.

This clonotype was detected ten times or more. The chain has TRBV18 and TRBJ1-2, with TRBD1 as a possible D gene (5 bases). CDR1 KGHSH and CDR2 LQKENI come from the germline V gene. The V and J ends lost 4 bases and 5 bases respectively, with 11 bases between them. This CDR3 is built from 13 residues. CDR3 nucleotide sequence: TGTGCCAGCTCACTTGACAGCTCGTATGGCTACACCTTC. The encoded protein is CASSLDSSYGYTF.

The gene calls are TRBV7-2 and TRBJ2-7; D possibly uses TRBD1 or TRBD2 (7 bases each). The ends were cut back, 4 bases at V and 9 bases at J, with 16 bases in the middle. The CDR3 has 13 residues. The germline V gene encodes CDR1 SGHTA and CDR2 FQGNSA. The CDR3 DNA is TGTGCCAGCAGCTGGGACAGCGGGGTCGGGCAGTACTTC. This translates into CASSWDSGVGQYF.

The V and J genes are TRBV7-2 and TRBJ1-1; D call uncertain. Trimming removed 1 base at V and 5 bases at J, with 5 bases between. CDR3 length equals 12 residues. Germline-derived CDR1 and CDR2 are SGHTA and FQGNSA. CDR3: CASSLGLTEAFF. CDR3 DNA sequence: TGTGCCAGCAGCTTAGGACTGACTGAAGCTTTCTTT. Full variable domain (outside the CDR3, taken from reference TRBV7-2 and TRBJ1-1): GAGVSQSPSNKVTEKGKDVELRCDPISGHTALYWYRQSLGQGLEFLIYFQGNSAPDKSGLPSDRFSAERTGGSVSTLTIQRTQQEDSAVYLCASSLGLTEAFFGQGTRLTVV.

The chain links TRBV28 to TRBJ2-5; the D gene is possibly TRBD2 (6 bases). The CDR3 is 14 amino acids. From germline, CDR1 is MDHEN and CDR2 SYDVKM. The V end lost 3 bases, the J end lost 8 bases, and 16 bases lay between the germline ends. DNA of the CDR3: TGTGCCAGCAGTTTCTCCTCGCGGGGTAGAACCCAGTACTTC. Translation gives CASSFSSRGRTQYF. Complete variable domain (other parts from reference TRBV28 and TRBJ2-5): DVKVTQSSRYLVKRTGEKVFLECVQDMDHENMFWYRQDPGLGLRLIYFSYDVKMKEKGDIPEGYSVSREKKERFSLILESASTNQTSMYLCASSFSSRGRTQYFGPGTRLLVL.

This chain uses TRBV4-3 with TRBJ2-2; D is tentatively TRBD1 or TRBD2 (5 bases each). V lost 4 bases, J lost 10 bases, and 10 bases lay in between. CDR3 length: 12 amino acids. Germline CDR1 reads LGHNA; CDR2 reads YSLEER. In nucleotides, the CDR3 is TGCGCCAGCAGCCCCGGGGCCCCGGAGCTGTTTTTT. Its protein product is CASSPGAPELFF.

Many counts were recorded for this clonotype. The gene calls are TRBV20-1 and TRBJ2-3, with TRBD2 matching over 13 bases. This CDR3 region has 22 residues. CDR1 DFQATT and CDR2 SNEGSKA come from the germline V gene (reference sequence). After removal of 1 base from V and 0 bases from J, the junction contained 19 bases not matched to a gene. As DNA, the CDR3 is TGCAGTGCTAGAGTCATGCCGGGACTAGCGGGAAAAACAGGATCTAGCACAGATACGCAGTATTTT. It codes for CSARVMPGLAGKTGSSTDTQYF.

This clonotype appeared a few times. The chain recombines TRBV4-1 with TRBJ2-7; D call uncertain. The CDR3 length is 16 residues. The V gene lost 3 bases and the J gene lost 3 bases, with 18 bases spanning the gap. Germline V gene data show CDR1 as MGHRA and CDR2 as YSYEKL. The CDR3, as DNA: TGCGCCAGCAGCCAGTTCCCGGGCGCTGAGGACTACGAGCAGTACTTC. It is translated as CASSQFPGAEDYEQYF.

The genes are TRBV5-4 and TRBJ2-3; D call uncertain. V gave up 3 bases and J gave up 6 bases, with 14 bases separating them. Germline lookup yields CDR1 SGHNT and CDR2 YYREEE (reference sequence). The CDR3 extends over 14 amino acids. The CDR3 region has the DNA TGTGCCAGCAGCTCTAAAAGGTCTCCGGATACGCAGTATTTT. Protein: CASSSKRSPDTQYF.

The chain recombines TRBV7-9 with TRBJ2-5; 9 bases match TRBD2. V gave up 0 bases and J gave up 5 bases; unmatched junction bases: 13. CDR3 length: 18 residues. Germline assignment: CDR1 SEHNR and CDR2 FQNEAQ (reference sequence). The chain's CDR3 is CASSLAWGIAGEPETQYF. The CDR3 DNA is TGTGCCAGCAGCTTAGCCTGGGGGATAGCGGGAGAGCCGGAGACCCAGTACTTC.